The 21 T cell receptor beta chains given below trace back to one sample, sequenced in a study of Ad26.COV2.S vaccination and SARS-CoV-2 variants. Measured with immunoSEQ multiplex PCR; TCRdb has only the in-frame clones, and not every one. The data contain around 350,000 clones, 70% to 90% of them singletons. Treatment here: around 19 received Ad26.COV2.S at low or high dose, single or two shots; about five received placebo; per-sample allocation not given. Collection of the samples took place on day 63 after the first injection of vaccine or placebo. The source material was peripheral blood, sampled in a trial of Ad26.COV2.S vaccine versus placebo. These receptors came from a person between 18 and 60 years old who received the Ad26.COV2.S COVID-19 vaccine or a placebo.

The chain employs TRBV7-2 and TRBJ2-3; D gene ambiguous. Between the trimmed V and J ends, which lost 6 bases and 2 bases, there was a span of 9 bases. The V gene's germline CDR1 is SGHTA and CDR2 FQGNSA. This CDR3 is 13 amino acids long. DNA of the CDR3: TGTGCCAGCAGGCAACCCCCCACAGATACGCAGTATTTT. Translation gives CASRQPPTDTQYF.

This rearrangement joins TRBV18 to TRBJ2-1; 10 bases line up with TRBD1. CDR3 length: 16 residues. V lost 0 bases to trimming and J lost 4 bases; unmatched junction nucleotides: 3. Germline loops: CDR1 KGHSH, CDR2 LQKENI. The DNA for the CDR3 is TGTGCCAGCTCACCACCCGGGACAGGGGATTACAATGAGCAGTTCTTC. Its translation: CASSPPGTGDYNEQFF.

In the case of this clone: Other DNA sequences of this sample code for an identical CDR3. The chain combines TRBV30 with TRBJ1-3; D is ambiguous. The CDR3 contains 12 residues. Germline CDR1 and CDR2: GTSNPN and SVGIG (reference sequence). Deletions cut 3 bases from V and 1 base from J, with 4 bases between. The CDR3 DNA sequence: TGTGCCTGGAGCGGATCTGGAAACACCATATATTTT. This encodes CAWSGSGNTIYF.

The sample holds a few counts of this clone. CDR3 in DNA: TGTGCCAGCAGCTTAAGGGGAGGACTTAATTCACCCCTCCACTTT. Translated, it gives CASSLRGGLNSPLHF. The rearrangement uses TRBV7-2 and TRBJ1-6; D possibly corresponds to TRBD1 (5 bases). The CDR3 totals 15 residues. CDR1 SGHTA and CDR2 FQGNSA come from the germline V gene. Trimming took off 2 bases at V and 6 bases at J, with 11 bases between the two ends.

The CDR3 is CASSQAAGADYGYTF. The CDR3 DNA sequence: TGTGCCAGCAGCCAAGCGGCAGGGGCTGACTATGGCTACACCTTC. V gene TRBV7-9 combines with J gene TRBJ1-2, with a weak D call TRBD1 (6 bases). Trimming removed 5 bases at V and 3 bases at J, with 16 bases between. The germline CDR1 and CDR2 sequences are SEHNR and FQNEAQ (reference sequence). The CDR3 covers 15 residues.

The chain couples TRBV4-1 to TRBJ2-7; the D is unclear. Germline loops: CDR1 MGHRA, CDR2 YSYEKL. CDR3 length: 12 amino acids. Trimming cost V 5 bases and J 4 bases, with 9 bases left between them. For the CDR3, the DNA is TGCGCCAGCAGCTTGACTGGTTACGAGCAGTACTTC. It codes for CASSLTGYEQYF.

This clone was observed once. V and J are TRBV7-8 and TRBJ1-5, with a possible D match to TRBD1 (6 bases). The CDR3 length is 16 residues. Trimming shortened V by 1 base and J by 5 bases, and 15 bases separated the two germline ends. In germline, CDR1 is SGHVS, CDR2 FQNEAQ. The CDR3: CASSLVTGWIDQPQHF. DNA of the CDR3: TGTGCCAGCAGCTTAGTGACAGGCTGGATAGATCAGCCCCAGCATTTT. Using reference TRBV7-8 and TRBJ1-5 for the parts outside the CDR3, the full variable domain is GAGVSQSPRYKVAKRGQDVALRCDPISGHVSLFWYQQALGQGPEFLTYFQNEAQLDKSGLPSDRFFAERPEGSVSTLKIQRTQQEDSAVYLCASSLVTGWIDQPQHFGDGTRLSIL.

This chain connects TRBV3-1 (or the pseudogene TRBV3-2) to TRBJ1-2, with D hard to call. Trimming shortened V by 7 bases and J by 1 base, and 16 bases separated the two germline ends. There are 15 residues in the CDR3. From germline, CDR1 is LGHDT and CDR2 YNNKEL (reference sequence). CDR3 sequence: CASTSDRVNNYGYTF. Written as DNA, the CDR3 is TGTGCCAGCACCTCGGACCGAGTAAATAACTATGGCTACACCTTC.

The CDR3 nucleotides read TGTGCCAGCAGCTTTAATGCGGGAGGAATTGGCAATGAGCAGTTCTTC. Its translation is CASSFNAGGIGNEQFF. This sequence joins TRBV5-4 and TRBJ2-1; TRBD2 aligns across 8 bases. CDR3 size: 16 residues. V lost 2 bases to trimming and J lost 6 bases; unmatched junction nucleotides: 10. CDR1 is SGHNT and CDR2 is YYREEE in the germline V gene (reference sequence).

This clone has just a few counts. The chain links TRBV6-2 or TRBV6-3 to TRBJ2-7, with 8 positions matching TRBD2. V lost 4 bases to trimming and J lost 1 base; unmatched junction nucleotides: 3. From germline, CDR1 is MNHEY and CDR2 SVGEGT. The CDR3 loop spans 14 amino acids. The DNA for the CDR3 is TGTGCCAGCAGTTTTAGCGGGATTTCCTACGAGCAGTACTTC. Encoded protein: CASSFSGISYEQYF.

Details on this clone: This CDR3 is also generated by other DNA sequences in the sample. This chain uses TRBV7-9 with TRBJ1-3; D unresolved. Trimming took off 5 bases at V and 4 bases at J, with 6 bases between the two ends. The germline V gene has CDR1 SEHNR and CDR2 FQNEAQ (reference sequence). The CDR3 has 12 amino acids. The CDR3 coding sequence is TGTGCCAGCAGCCCTAGCGGAAACACCATATATTTT. Its translation is CASSPSGNTIYF. Looking up the rest from reference TRBV7-9 and TRBJ1-3 gives the full variable domain: DTGVSQNPRHKITKRGQNVTFRCDPISEHNRLYWYRQTLGQGPEFLTYFQNEAQLEKSRLLSDRFSAERPKGSFSTLEIQRTEQGDSAMYLCASSPSGNTIYFGEGSWLTVV.

This rearrangement joins TRBV6-2 or TRBV6-3 to TRBJ2-3, with 10 positions matching TRBD2. The CDR3 covers 20 residues. The J segment lost 2 bases and the V segment lost 0 bases, leaving 14 bases of the junction unmatched. CDR1 and CDR2 from the germline V gene are MNHEY and SVGEGT. The CDR3 DNA reads as TGTGCCAGCAGTTACTCGAGTACCAGCGGGAGGGCCCTCGACACAGATACGCAGTATTTT. Translating it yields CASSYSSTSGRALDTDTQYF.

The chain carries TRBV18 and TRBJ2-1; D might be TRBD1 (8 bases). Germline V gene sequence: CDR1 KGHSH, CDR2 LQKENI. This CDR3 spans 17 amino acids. Trimming took 3 bases from V and 4 from J, leaving 19 bases between them. The CDR3 DNA sequence: TGTGCCAGCTCACCTAAAGGACAGGGAGGGGGATACAATGAGCAGTTCTTC. This codes for CASSPKGQGGGYNEQFF.

J is TRBJ2-3 and V is TRBV27; 8 bases map to TRBD2. The CDR3 spans 13 residues. Per the germline V gene, CDR1 is MNHEY and CDR2 is SMNVEV (reference sequence). Unmatched junction bases numbered 3, after V lost 6 bases and J lost 4 bases. The CDR3 nucleotides are TGTGCCAGCAGCAGGACTAGCCCAGATACGCAGTATTTT. Protein product: CASSRTSPDTQYF.

The chain has TRBV27 and TRBJ1-1; D is undetermined. This CDR3 region has 14 residues. Per the germline V gene, CDR1 is MNHEY and CDR2 is SMNVEV (reference sequence). Trimming pared 6 bases from V and 1 base from J, leaving 12 bases between. CDR3 sequence: CASRAGPTNTEAFF. The DNA for the CDR3 is TGTGCCAGCAGGGCAGGACCTACGAACACTGAAGCTTTCTTT.

The chain employs TRBV5-1 and TRBJ2-5; D unresolved. Trimming removed 4 bases at V and 5 bases at J, with 12 bases between. The CDR3 is made up of 13 amino acids. From germline, CDR1 is SGHRS and CDR2 YFSETQ. For the CDR3, the DNA is TGCGCCAGCAGCCCCGGGCCTGGGGAGACCCAGTACTTC. Its translation: CASSPGPGETQYF.

The rearrangement uses TRBV3-1 (or the pseudogene TRBV3-2) and TRBJ2-1, with 8 bases matching TRBD2. Trimming cost V 2 bases and J 8 bases; bases outside gene matches: 5. CDR3 size: 14 residues. The germline V gene has CDR1 LGHDT and CDR2 YNNKEL (reference sequence). This chain's CDR3 is CASSQILAGYEQFF. For the CDR3, the DNA is TGTGCCAGCAGCCAAATCCTAGCGGGTTATGAGCAGTTCTTC.

This clone was seen only once. The V and J genes are TRBV9 and TRBJ2-7, with no clear D. The CDR3 consists of 13 residues. Per germline, CDR1 SGDLS and CDR2 YYNGEE. V was pared by 0 bases and J by 3 bases, with 7 bases between. The CDR3 region is CASSVGPDYEQYF. Written as DNA, the CDR3 is TGTGCCAGCAGCGTAGGCCCAGACTACGAGCAGTACTTC.

V gene TRBV6-2 or TRBV6-3 combines with J gene TRBJ1-1; 10 bases agree with TRBD1. In germline, CDR1 is MNHEY, CDR2 SVGEGT. V gave up 5 bases and J gave up 1 base; unmatched junction bases: 4. The CDR3 is 15 amino acids. As DNA, the CDR3 is TGTGCCAGCAGTAAACGGACAGGGGGGAACACTGAAGCTTTCTTT. It specifies CASSKRTGGNTEAFF.

The table lists this clone with many counts. The J gene is TRBJ2-7, the V gene TRBV4-1; possibly TRBD1 for D (5 bases). This CDR3 spans 15 amino acids. The germline V gene has CDR1 MGHRA and CDR2 YSYEKL. The ends were cut back, 0 bases at V and 2 bases at J, with 11 bases in the middle. CDR3 amino acids: CASSQDKRTTYEQYF. CDR3 DNA sequence: TGCGCCAGCAGCCAAGATAAACGGACAACCTACGAGCAGTACTTC.

The genes are TRBV5-6 and TRBJ1-2; D is possibly TRBD1 (6 bases). The CDR3 length is 13 residues. Germline V gives CDR1 SGHDT, CDR2 YYEEEE. Trimming removed 6 bases from V and 8 bases from J, with 17 bases in between. The CDR3: CASTEDSLGGYTF. CDR3 nucleotide sequence: TGTGCCAGCACCGAGGACAGCCTCGGGGGCTACACCTTC.